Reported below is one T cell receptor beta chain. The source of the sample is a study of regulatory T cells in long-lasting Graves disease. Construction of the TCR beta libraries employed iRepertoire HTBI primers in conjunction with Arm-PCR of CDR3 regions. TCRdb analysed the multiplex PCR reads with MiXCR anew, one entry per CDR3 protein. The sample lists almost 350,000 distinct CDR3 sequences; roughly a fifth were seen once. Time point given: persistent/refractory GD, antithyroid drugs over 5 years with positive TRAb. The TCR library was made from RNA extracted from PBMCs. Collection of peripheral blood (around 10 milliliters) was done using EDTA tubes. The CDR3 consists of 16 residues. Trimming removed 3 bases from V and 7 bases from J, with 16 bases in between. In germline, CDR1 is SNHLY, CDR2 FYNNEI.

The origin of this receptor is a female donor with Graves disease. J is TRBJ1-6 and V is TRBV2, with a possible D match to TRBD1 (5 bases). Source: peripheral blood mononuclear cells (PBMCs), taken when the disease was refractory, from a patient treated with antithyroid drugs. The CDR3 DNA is TGTGCCAGCAGTGATGTTCAGGGCTCGGCGAATTCACCCCTCCACTTT. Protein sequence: CASSDVQGSANSPLHF.